This TCR beta chain emerged from a study of blood T cell repertoires in COVID-19. Using immunoSEQ multiplex PCR, the repertoire was profiled, and TCRdb retains in-frame clones only, with some absent. The profile shows 100,000 to 150,000 clones, about 88% of them singletons. This clone was seen once. Trimming at V came to 5 bases and at J to 0 bases, leaving 7 bases not matched to a gene. The germline V gene has CDR1 MNHNY and CDR2 SVGAGI (reference sequence). The CDR3 consists of 17 residues. J is TRBJ2-6 and V is TRBV6-6, with 7 bases lining up with TRBD1. Sequencing was done on a sample of peripheral blood. This receptor was identified in an elderly woman with acute or convalescent COVID-19. The CDR3 loop reads CASSQRTGFSGANVLTF. As DNA, the CDR3 is TGTGCCAGCAGTCAGCGGACAGGTTTCTCTGGGGCCAACGTCCTGACTTTC.